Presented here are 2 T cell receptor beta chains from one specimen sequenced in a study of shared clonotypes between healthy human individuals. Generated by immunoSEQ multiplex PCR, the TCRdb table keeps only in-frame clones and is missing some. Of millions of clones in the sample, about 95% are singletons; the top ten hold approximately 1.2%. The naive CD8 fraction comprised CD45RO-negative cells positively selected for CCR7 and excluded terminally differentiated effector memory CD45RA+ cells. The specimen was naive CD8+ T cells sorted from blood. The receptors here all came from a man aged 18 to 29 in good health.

The DNA for the CDR3 is TGTGCCAGCAGCTCCACAGGGGGCGGTTCACCCCTCCACTTT. Amino acids: CASSSTGGGSPLHF. The V call is TRBV7-9, the J call TRBJ1-6, with TRBD1 identical over 9 bases. V lost 4 bases, J lost 9 bases, and 4 bases stayed unmatched. Germline CDR1 reads SEHNR; CDR2 reads FQNEAQ (reference sequence). The CDR3 length is 14 residues.

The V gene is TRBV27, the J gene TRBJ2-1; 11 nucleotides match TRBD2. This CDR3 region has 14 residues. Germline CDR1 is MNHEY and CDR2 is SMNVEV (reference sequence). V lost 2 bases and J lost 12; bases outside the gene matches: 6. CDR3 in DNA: TGTGCCAGCAGTTTAGTGGCTAGCGGGGGGACGCAGTTCTTC. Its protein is CASSLVASGGTQFF.